This is a list of T cell receptor beta chains from one sample in a study of cytotoxic CD8 clonotypes in ibrutinib-treated CLL. The repertoire was sequenced with immunoSEQ multiplex PCR; TCRdb's copy has only in-frame clones and lacks some. The repertoire includes about 130,000 clones, around four fifths of them detected once, and 3% to 4% sits in the top ten. Sequences were derived from PBMCs, sampled after 24 months of ibrutinib treatment. Every receptor here comes from a human donor with chronic lymphocytic leukemia. Each CDR3 is given with its conserved first and last residue. The order of the fields is V gene, clone size, J gene, D gene, CDR3 DNA, CDR3 protein. A D gene is named only where the DNA matches it firmly. For some rows the clone size is stated as once, few or many, or as a class when expanded; others skip it.

V: TRBV19; size: .; J: TRBJ1-2; D: TRBD1; DNA: TGTGCCAGTAGCCCAGACAGGGCCGCCGGCTACACCTTC; CDR3: CASSPDRAAGYTF
V: TRBV5-4; size: .; J: TRBJ2-3; D: .; DNA: TGTGCCAGCAGCTTGGCGACAGATACGCAGTATTTT; CDR3: CASSLATDTQYF
V: TRBV11-2; size: once; J: TRBJ1-4; D: TRBD1; DNA: TGTGCCAGCAGCTTGACAGGGGGCGGTGAAAAACTGTTTTTT; CDR3: CASSLTGGGEKLFF
V: TRBV28; size: few; J: TRBJ1-2; D: .; DNA: TGTGCCAGCAAAATGAGCAGCAACTATGGCTACACCTTC; CDR3: CASKMSSNYGYTF
V: TRBV10-2; size: .; J: TRBJ2-7; D: .; DNA: TGCGCCAGCAGAAGGGAACATTCAAAGGACGAGCAGTACTTC; CDR3: CASRREHSKDEQYF
V: TRBV11-2; size: .; J: TRBJ2-7; D: .; DNA: TGTGCCAGCAGCTTAGGAGGTAGCGGCTACGAGCAGTACTTC; CDR3: CASSLGGSGYEQYF
V: TRBV19; size: .; J: TRBJ1-1; D: .; DNA: TGTGCCAGTAGTACCGCCTCAGGGGTGGAGGTGAACACTGAAGCTTTCTTT; CDR3: CASSTASGVEVNTEAFF
V: TRBV7-2; size: .; J: TRBJ2-1; D: .; DNA: TGTGCCAGCAGCTTAGCGGGGGGGGCTGGGCAGTTCTTC; CDR3: CASSLAGGAGQFF
V: TRBV5-6; size: .; J: TRBJ2-6; D: .; DNA: TGTGCCAGCAGCTTTAGGGGCTCTGGGGCCAACGTCCTGACTTTC; CDR3: CASSFRGSGANVLTF
V: TRBV5-1; size: .; J: TRBJ1-6; D: .; DNA: TGCGCCAGCAGAGAGCCCACTAATTCACCCCTCCACTTT; CDR3: CASREPTNSPLHF
V: TRBV18; size: .; J: TRBJ2-5; D: TRBD1; DNA: TGTGCCAGCTCACCAGGGACAGACCAAGAGACCCAGTACTTC; CDR3: CASSPGTDQETQYF
V: TRBV2; size: .; J: TRBJ1-1; D: TRBD1; DNA: TGTGCCAGCAGTGAATCGCCAGGGGGTCTTTACACTGAAGCTTTCTTT; CDR3: CASSESPGGLYTEAFF
V: TRBV19; size: .; J: TRBJ1-6; D: .; DNA: TGTGCCAGTAGTACCCGGCCCTCACCCCTCCACTTT; CDR3: CASSTRPSPLHF
V: TRBV28; size: .; J: TRBJ1-2; D: TRBD1; DNA: TGTGCCAGCAGTTTAACAGGGGGCCTGGGCAACTATGGCTACACCTTC; CDR3: CASSLTGGLGNYGYTF
V: TRBV7-9; size: .; J: TRBJ1-2; D: .; DNA: TGTGCCAGCAGCTTAGCGCTGTCGGCAGGAGGTTATGGCTACACCTTC; CDR3: CASSLALSAGGYGYTF
V: TRBV5-1; size: few; J: TRBJ1-6; D: .; DNA: TGCGCCAGCAGCTCTGGACAGAATTCACCCCTCCACTTT; CDR3: CASSSGQNSPLHF
V: TRBV5-6; size: .; J: TRBJ2-3; D: .; DNA: TGTGCCAGCAGCTTGGACCCAGCAGATACGCAGTATTTT; CDR3: CASSLDPADTQYF
V: TRBV19; size: .; J: TRBJ2-3; D: TRBD2; DNA: TGTGCCAGTAGTAGAACTAGCGGGGGCCCCGGGGGCACAGATACGCAGTATTTT; CDR3: CASSRTSGGPGGTDTQYF
V: TRBV10-1; size: .; J: TRBJ1-2; D: TRBD1; DNA: TGCGCCAAGGGACAGGGGGATTATGGCTACACCTTC; CDR3: CAKGQGDYGYTF
V: TRBV6-1; size: few; J: TRBJ1-1; D: .; DNA: TGTGCCAGCAGTGCATCCGAGGAGGACACTGAAGCTTTCTTT; CDR3: CASSASEEDTEAFF
V: TRBV28; size: .; J: TRBJ2-7; D: TRBD1; DNA: TGTGCCAGCAGTTCACGACAGGGAATAAGGTCCGGCGCCTACGAGCAGTACTTC; CDR3: CASSSRQGIRSGAYEQYF
V: TRBV9; size: .; J: TRBJ1-3; D: TRBD1; DNA: TGTGCCAGCAGCTCCCGGACAGGGTTAATTGGAAACACCATATATTTT; CDR3: CASSSRTGLIGNTIYF
V: TRBV5-1; size: few; J: TRBJ2-3; D: .; DNA: TGCGCCAGCAGCATCAACCCTCCACCTGATACGCAGTATTTT; CDR3: CASSINPPPDTQYF
V: TRBV27; size: .; J: TRBJ2-1; D: TRBD2; DNA: TGTGCCACAGGATCGGGACTAGCGGGAAATGAGCAGTTCTTC; CDR3: CATGSGLAGNEQFF